The rows below give T cell receptor beta chains drawn from one sample of a study of blood T cell repertoires in COVID-19. Generated by immunoSEQ multiplex PCR, the TCRdb table keeps only in-frame clones and is missing some. The sample consists of approximately 63,000 clones, more than 75% of them appearing once. Sequencing was done on a sample of peripheral blood. Receptors were obtained from a man older than 75 in a cohort sampled during active COVID-19. The CDR3 runs from the conserved cysteine through the conserved F or W. Fields, in order: V gene, J gene, D gene, clone size, CDR3 protein, CDR3 DNA. A D gene is named only where the DNA matches it firmly. Some rows have no size entry. The others give once, few or many, or a class for an expanded clone.

TRBV29-1	TRBJ1-2	.	.	CSVELGPDGYTF	TGCAGCGTTGAACTGGGGCCGGACGGCTACACCTTC
TRBV14	TRBJ2-3	.	.	CASSQDWPGTTDTQYF	TGTGCCAGCAGCCAAGACTGGCCAGGGACTACAGATACGCAGTATTTT
TRBV6-5	TRBJ1-1	.	.	CASRQENTEAFF	TGTGCCAGCAGACAGGAGAACACTGAAGCTTTCTTT
TRBV19	TRBJ2-7	TRBD1	.	CASRDGTGPDYEQYF	TGTGCCAGTAGGGACGGGACAGGGCCGGACTACGAGCAGTACTTC
TRBV5-1	TRBJ1-1	.	.	CASSLAGGRANTEAFF	TGCGCCAGCAGCTTGGCGGGGGGTCGGGCGAACACTGAAGCTTTCTTT
TRBV7-9	TRBJ1-2	TRBD1	.	CASSDRTGSTNGYTF	TGTGCCAGCAGCGACCGGACAGGTTCGACAAATGGCTACACCTTC
TRBV2	TRBJ1-5	.	.	CASGKEGGQPQHF	TGTGCCAGCGGTAAGGAAGGCGGTCAGCCCCAGCATTTT
TRBV9	TRBJ2-1	TRBD1	.	CASSKDRGSYNEQFF	TGTGCCAGCAGCAAGGACAGGGGCTCCTACAATGAGCAGTTCTTC
TRBV3-1/TRBV3-2	TRBJ1-5	TRBD1	.	CASSPDRVSNQPQHF	TGTGCCAGCAGCCCAGACAGGGTAAGCAATCAGCCCCAGCATTTT
TRBV30	TRBJ1-3	.	.	CAWSKNSGNTIYF	TGTGCCTGGAGCAAAAATTCTGGAAACACCATATATTTT
TRBV29-1	TRBJ1-4	TRBD1	.	CSVERQGAEKLFF	TGCAGCGTTGAAAGACAGGGAGCTGAAAAACTGTTTTTT
TRBV7-2	TRBJ1-2	.	.	CASSPLPTILVNDYTF	TGTGCCAGCAGCCCTCTTCCGACAATCCTGGTAAATGACTACACCTTC
TRBV11-2	TRBJ1-3	.	.	CASSFEGVFGNTIYF	TGTGCCAGCAGCTTTGAGGGGGTTTTTGGAAACACCATATATTTT
TRBV18	TRBJ1-6	TRBD1	.	CASSPPQGPYNSPLHF	TGTGCCAGCTCACCCCCACAGGGGCCTTATAATTCACCCCTCCACTTT
TRBV11-2	TRBJ2-5	TRBD1	.	CASSLVGGTGTQETQYF	TGTGCCAGCAGCTTAGTGGGTGGGACAGGGACGCAAGAGACCCAGTACTTC
TRBV7-9	TRBJ2-3	TRBD2	once	CASSPAGGRTDTQYF	TGTGCCAGCAGCCCAGCGGGGGGGAGGACAGATACGCAGTATTTT
TRBV18	TRBJ2-1	TRBD2	.	CASSPPFSGTSSYNEQFF	TGTGCCAGCTCACCACCGTTTAGCGGGACTAGCTCCTACAATGAGCAGTTCTTC
TRBV7-2	TRBJ2-7	TRBD1	few	CASSPVTGGAYEQYF	TGTGCCAGCAGCCCAGTGACAGGGGGCGCCTACGAGCAGTACTTC
TRBV7-8	TRBJ1-4	TRBD1	.	CASSVGTGSNEKLFF	TGTGCCAGCAGCGTCGGGACAGGGTCTAATGAAAAACTGTTTTTT
TRBV7-2	TRBJ1-2	TRBD1	.	CASSDYKDRGNGYTF	TGTGCCAGCAGCGATTATAAGGACAGGGGGAATGGCTACACCTTC
TRBV3-1/TRBV3-2	TRBJ2-1	TRBD1	.	CASSRDRYNEQFF	TGTGCCAGCAGCCGGGACAGGTACAATGAGCAGTTCTTC
TRBV19	TRBJ2-7	.	.	CASSIRTAYEQYF	TGTGCCAGTAGTATAAGGACAGCCTACGAGCAGTACTTC
TRBV3-1/TRBV3-2	TRBJ1-1	.	few	CASSQVRATEAFF	TGTGCCAGCAGCCAAGTCAGGGCTACCGAAGCTTTCTTT
TRBV12-3/TRBV12-4	TRBJ1-1	.	.	CASSLMAGGEAFF	TGTGCCAGCAGTTTAATGGCAGGAGGTGAAGCTTTCTTT
TRBV11-2	TRBJ1-2	TRBD1	.	CASSSGQGALGYGYTF	TGTGCCAGCAGCTCCGGACAGGGGGCGTTAGGCTATGGCTACACCTTC
TRBV10-2	TRBJ1-1	.	.	CASSEEGRQNTEAFF	TGCGCCAGCAGTGAGGAGGGGAGGCAGAACACTGAAGCTTTCTTT
TRBV7-2	TRBJ2-4	TRBD1	.	CASSLAGTGMGRVVQYF	TGTGCCAGCAGCTTAGCCGGGACAGGGATGGGGAGAGTTGTTCAGTACTTC
TRBV5-1	TRBJ2-6	TRBD1	.	CASTMRTGAGANVDPTF	TGCGCCAGCACCATGCGGACAGGGGCTGGGGCCAACGTGGACCCGACTTTC
TRBV3-1/TRBV3-2	TRBJ1-6	TRBD1	once	CATSKGTGGNSPLHF	TGTGCCACCTCCAAGGGGACAGGGGGAAATTCACCCCTCCACTTT
TRBV6-1	TRBJ1-5	.	.	CASSEDSLGSQPQHF	TGTGCCAGCAGTGAGGACAGTTTAGGTAGTCAGCCCCAGCATTTT
TRBV14	TRBJ2-1	.	.	CASSQAGGEQFF	TGTGCCAGCAGCCAAGCAGGAGGGGAGCAGTTCTTC
TRBV4-1	TRBJ2-2	.	few	CASSLSDWNTGELFF	TGCGCCAGCAGCCTCTCGGACTGGAACACCGGGGAGCTGTTTTTT
TRBV29-1	TRBJ1-1	TRBD1	.	CSVTDRGVDTEAFF	TGCAGCGTCACGGACAGGGGAGTGGACACTGAAGCTTTCTTT
TRBV29-1	TRBJ2-7	TRBD2	.	CSVERENSYEQYF	TGCAGCGTTGAGCGGGAGAACTCCTACGAGCAGTACTTC
TRBV3-1/TRBV3-2	TRBJ1-3	.	.	CASSPPTRGPGNTIYF	TGTGCCAGCAGCCCCCCCACGCGGGGGCCTGGAAACACCATATATTTT
TRBV12-3/TRBV12-4	TRBJ2-2	.	.	CASSSLNTGELFF	TGTGCCAGCAGTTCCTTGAACACCGGGGAGCTGTTTTTT
TRBV7-9	TRBJ2-2	.	.	CASTRDRSPNTGELFF	TGTGCCAGCACCCGAGACAGGAGCCCGAACACCGGGGAGCTGTTTTTT
TRBV10-3	TRBJ1-2	.	.	CAISESRGTNYGYTF	TGTGCCATCAGTGAGTCGCGGGGGACTAACTATGGCTACACCTTC
TRBV12-5	TRBJ2-1	.	.	CASGRDSRHNEQFF	TGTGCTAGTGGTAGGGACTCCCGGCACAATGAGCAGTTCTTC
TRBV9	TRBJ2-7	TRBD1	once	CASSVSSGTGPTEQYF	TGTGCCAGCAGCGTATCGTCCGGGACAGGGCCCACCGAGCAGTACTTC
TRBV6-2/TRBV6-3	TRBJ1-1	TRBD1	.	CASSRRTGTPNTEAFF	TGTGCCAGCAGTCGGAGGACAGGGACGCCGAACACTGAAGCTTTCTTT
TRBV27	TRBJ2-7	TRBD1	once	CASSLGDSIFYEQYF	TGTGCCAGCAGTTTAGGGGACAGTATTTTCTACGAGCAGTACTTC
TRBV9	TRBJ2-1	.	.	CASSVLPYNEQFF	TGTGCCAGCAGCGTCCTCCCCTACAATGAGCAGTTCTTC
TRBV10-1	TRBJ2-7	TRBD2	once	CASSEGLAGAYEQYF	TGCGCCAGCAGCGAAGGACTAGCGGGAGCCTACGAGCAGTACTTC
TRBV12-5	TRBJ2-4	.	.	CASGGSPQVLWAKNIQYF	TGTGCTAGTGGTGGGTCACCCCAGGTTCTGTGGGCCAAAAACATTCAGTACTTC
TRBV3-1/TRBV3-2	TRBJ1-1	.	.	CASSQARGGTEAFF	TGTGCCAGCAGCCAAGCACGAGGGGGCACTGAAGCTTTCTTT
TRBV9	TRBJ2-3	.	few	CASSLSTDTQYF	TGTGCCAGCAGCTTAAGCACAGATACGCAGTATTTT
TRBV7-2	TRBJ2-1	TRBD1	.	CASSLGVTGGNEQFF	TGTGCCAGCAGCTTAGGTGTGACAGGGGGCAATGAGCAGTTCTTC
TRBV25-1	TRBJ2-1	TRBD2	.	CASTPARGSYNEQFF	TGTGCCAGCACCCCGGCGCGGGGGTCCTACAATGAGCAGTTCTTC
TRBV5-4	TRBJ2-2	.	.	CASTDGRRGNTGELFF	TGTGCCAGCACCGATGGACGCAGGGGAAACACCGGGGAGCTGTTTTTT
TRBV24-1	TRBJ2-1	TRBD1	.	CATSDDRGDNEQFF	TGTGCCACCAGTGACGACAGGGGGGACAATGAGCAGTTCTTC
TRBV19	TRBJ1-6	.	.	CASSLLTDRWNSPLHF	TGTGCCAGTAGTTTGCTGACAGATAGATGGAATTCACCCCTCCACTTT
TRBV5-1	TRBJ1-1	TRBD1	.	CASSPGQGANTEAFF	TGCGCCAGCAGCCCGGGACAGGGGGCGAACACTGAAGCTTTCTTT
TRBV18	TRBJ1-5	TRBD1	.	CASSPGQYSNQPQHF	TGTGCCAGCTCCCCGGGACAGTATAGCAATCAGCCCCAGCATTTT
TRBV19	TRBJ1-1	.	.	CASSIPPRAEAFF	TGTGCCAGTAGTATTCCGCCGAGGGCTGAAGCTTTCTTT